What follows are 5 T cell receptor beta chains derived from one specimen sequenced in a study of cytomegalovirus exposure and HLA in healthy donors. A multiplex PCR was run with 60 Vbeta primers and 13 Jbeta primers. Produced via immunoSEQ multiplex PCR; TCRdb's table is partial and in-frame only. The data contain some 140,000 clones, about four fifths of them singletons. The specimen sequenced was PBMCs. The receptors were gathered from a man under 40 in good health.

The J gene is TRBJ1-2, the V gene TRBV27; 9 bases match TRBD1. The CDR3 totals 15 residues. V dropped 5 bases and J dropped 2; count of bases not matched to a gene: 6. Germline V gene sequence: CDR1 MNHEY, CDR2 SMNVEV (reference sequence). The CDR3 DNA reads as TGTGCCAGCAGTCCCTCCGGGACAGGGAACTATGGCTACACCTTC. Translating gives CASSPSGTGNYGYTF.

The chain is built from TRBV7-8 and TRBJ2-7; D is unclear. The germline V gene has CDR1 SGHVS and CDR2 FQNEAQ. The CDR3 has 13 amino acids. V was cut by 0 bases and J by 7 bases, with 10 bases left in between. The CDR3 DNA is TGTGCCAGCAGCTTAGCTGCTGCTGCGGAGCAGTACTTC. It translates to CASSLAAAAEQYF.

The CDR3 coding sequence is TGTGCCAGCAGTTTATGGGACAGGGGTCCAGATACGCAGTATTTT. Encoded protein: CASSLWDRGPDTQYF. The rearrangement uses TRBV27 and TRBJ2-3, with 10 bases aligning to TRBD1. V lost 1 base and J lost 4; bases outside the gene matches: 2. Germline V gene lookup returns CDR1 MNHEY and CDR2 SMNVEV (reference sequence). The CDR3 is 15 amino acids.

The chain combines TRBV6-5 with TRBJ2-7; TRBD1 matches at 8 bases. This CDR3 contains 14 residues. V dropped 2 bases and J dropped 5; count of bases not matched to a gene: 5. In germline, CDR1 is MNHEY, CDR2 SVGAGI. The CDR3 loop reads CASSYRGQGHEQYF. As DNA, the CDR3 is TGTGCCAGCAGTTACCGTGGACAGGGCCACGAGCAGTACTTC.

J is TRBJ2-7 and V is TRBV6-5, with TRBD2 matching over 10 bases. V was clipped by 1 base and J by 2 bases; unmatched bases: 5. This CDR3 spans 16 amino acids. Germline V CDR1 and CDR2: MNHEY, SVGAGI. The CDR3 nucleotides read TGTGCCAGCAGTTACTTCCGACTAGCGGGTACCTACGAGCAGTACTTC. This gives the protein CASSYFRLAGTYEQYF.